This TCR beta chain was retrieved from a study of beta chain features in type 1 diabetes. Findings and caveats of the study: Within each of all four CD4+ subsets, Type 1 diabetes patients had TCRB CDR3s that were moderately but significantly shorter. Resolution of whether HLA type affects TCRB rearrangement was not achieved here.

V shed 1 base and J 2 bases; nucleotides not matched to a gene: 10. The CDR3 length is 19 residues. Germline V gene lookup returns CDR1 SQVTM and CDR2 ANQGSEA. Expressed TCRB transcripts were sequenced because the entire RNA isolate underwent reverse transcription. The repertoire was sequenced with immunoSEQ multiplex PCR; TCRdb's copy has only in-frame clones and lacks some. Among a few hundred thousand clones listed, approximately 25% were seen once. Worth noting for this clone: The antigen remains unidentified.

Sequenced input: naive CD4+ T cells from blood. The chain recombines TRBV29-1 with TRBJ2-1, with TRBD2 matching 14 bases. This receptor was identified in a woman between 25 and 40 years old with type 1 diabetes. The CDR3 sequence: CSVEGRPGTSGRTYNEQFF. As DNA, the CDR3 is TGCAGCGTTGAAGGACGTCCCGGGACTAGCGGGAGAACCTACAATGAGCAGTTCTTC.